This T cell receptor beta chain was found in a study of PD-1 blockade in classical Hodgkin lymphoma. General observations from the study: Compared with baseline, CD4+ but not CD8+ TCR diversity had risen significantly by C4D1. Relapsed/refractory patients reportedly had lower baseline diversity than newly diagnosed patients. Nothing has yet pinned down what causes the repertoire differences, possibly disease activity or prior therapy. Patients starting nivolumab less than 1 year after ASCT had lower diversity and were excluded from later analyses.

This clone has a handful of counts. Antigen: not known. This table comes from immunoSEQ multiplex PCR, and its TCRdb copy is limited to in-frame clones, with some not included. The sample lists about 24,000 clones, less than 75% seen once, with over 15% in the top ten. Sample time point: cycle 4 day 1 (C4D1), after five to seven weeks of nivolumab. Every one of the patients relapsed after autologous stem cell transplantation (brentuximab vedotin exposure was variable). From germline, CDR1 is GTSNPN and CDR2 SVGIG (reference sequence). V lost 2 bases, J lost 2 bases, and 10 bases lay in between. This CDR3 has 14 amino acids.

This TCR derives from a human donor with classical Hodgkin lymphoma. The gene calls are TRBV30 and TRBJ1-5; tentative D call: TRBD1 (6 bases). The material was peripheral blood mononuclear cells (PBMCs), obtained before the fourth cycle of nivolumab. This CDR3 is CAWSHKGGNQPQHF. In DNA form, the CDR3 reads TGTGCCTGGAGTCACAAGGGGGGCAATCAGCCCCAGCATTTT.